Listed below are T cell receptor beta chains from one sample, sequenced in a study of post-analysis software for immune sequencing data. TCRdb passed the PCR reads through MiXCR, listing each CDR3 protein once. The top ten hold approximately 6% of the sample, which has roughly 540,000 distinct CDR3 sequences, approximately 34% seen once. The sequenced material came from blood. The source of these receptors is a girl between 2 and 17 years old with multiple sclerosis. Both conserved end residues are part of each CDR3. The D gene is left open where the match is weak. Not every row has a clone size; where given, it reads once, few, many or a size class.

>TRBJ2-7|-|few|TRBV24-1
TGTGCCACCAGTGATTTCTACCCCGGGTTCCTCTACGAGCAGTACTTC
CATSDFYPGFLYEQYF
>TRBJ2-1|TRBD1|-|TRBV7-8
TGTGCCAGCAGCTTAGCCGGGACAGTTAATGAGCAGTTCTTC
CASSLAGTVNEQFF
>TRBJ1-4|TRBD1|-|TRBV4-2
TGTGCCAGCAGCCAAGCCGGACAGGGTACTAATGAAAAACTGTTTTTT
CASSQAGQGTNEKLFF
>TRBJ2-5|-|-|TRBV28
TGTGCCAGCAGTTTATTTAACTGGCGGCAACGTAAAGAGACCCAGTACTTC
CASSLFNWRQRKETQYF
>TRBJ2-5|TRBD1|-|TRBV5-1
TGCGCCAGCAGCTCCCTACAGGGGTCCCAAGAGACCCAGTACTTC
CASSSLQGSQETQYF
>TRBJ1-2|-|-|TRBV5-1
TGCGCCAGCAGCTTGAGGGCCGCCGGCTATGGCTACACCTTC
CASSLRAAGYGYTF
>TRBJ2-3|TRBD1|-|TRBV24-1
TGTGCCACCAGTGGCTTGACAGGGGGCGTTTCAGCAGATACGCAGTATTTT
CATSGLTGGVSADTQYF
>TRBJ2-7|-|-|TRBV5-1
TGCGCCAGCAGCTTGGACACCCTGGACGAGCAGTACTTC
CASSLDTLDEQYF
>TRBJ1-5|-|-|TRBV6-1
TGTGCCAGCAGTGAATCGGGAGGGAATTACCAGCCCCAGCATTTT
CASSESGGNYQPQHF
>TRBJ2-3|TRBD2|-|TRBV28
TGTGCCAGCAGCCAATACGAGGGACTAGCGGGGGAACCCTCTAGCACAGATACGCAGTATTTT
CASSQYEGLAGEPSSTDTQYF
>TRBJ2-3|TRBD2|few|TRBV2
TGTGCCAGCAGTCCACCTCCACAGGGACTAGTTATCCCAGATACGCAGTATTTT
CASSPPPQGLVIPDTQYF
>TRBJ1-6|-|few|TRBV5-1
TGCGCCAGCAGCTTGGAGGGGACCTCACCCCTCCACTTT
CASSLEGTSPLHF
>TRBJ2-3|-|many|TRBV29-1
TGCAGCGGGACCCCGACTGTGGGTCAAGATACGCAGTATTTT
CSGTPTVGQDTQYF
>TRBJ1-6|-|-|TRBV20-1
TGCAGTGCTTTTCCTGGACGGCTCTATAATTCACCCCTCCACTTT
CSAFPGRLYNSPLHF
>TRBJ2-3|-|-|TRBV3-1
TGTGCCAGCGGGGACGGTTTGAGCACAGATACGCAGTATTTT
CASGDGLSTDTQYF
>TRBJ1-1|-|-|TRBV7-4
TGTGCCAGCAGTGGGGTAGCGATGAAAAATTCTGAAGCTTTCTTT
CASSGVAMKNSEAFF
>TRBJ2-5|TRBD1|few|TRBV5-4
TGTGCCAGCAGCTTGGCGCAGGGGGCGTACCAAGAGACCCAGTACTTC
CASSLAQGAYQETQYF
>TRBJ2-3|-|few|TRBV7-9
TGTGCCAGCAGCTTATTCGGGACCTCAGGAGGTACGCAGTATTTT
CASSLFGTSGGTQYF
>TRBJ2-1|TRBD2|few|TRBV28
TGTGCCAGCAGTTTATACGGGGGGGGTTACAATGAGCAGTTCTTC
CASSLYGGGYNEQFF
>TRBJ2-3|TRBD1|-|TRBV29-1
TGCAGCGTTCCTACAGGGGGTGTCTCAGATACGCAGTATTTT
CSVPTGGVSDTQYF
>TRBJ1-1|-|few|TRBV12-3/TRBV12-4
TGTGCCAGCAGTTTTGGTCGGGAGAGCACTGAAGCTTTCTTT
CASSFGRESTEAFF
>TRBJ1-5|-|-|TRBV9
TGTGCCAGCAGCGTAGGTCAGGAGCTCAATCAGCCCCAGCATTTT
CASSVGQELNQPQHF
>TRBJ1-2|TRBD1|few|TRBV12-3/TRBV12-4
TGTGCCAGCAGTAGTTACAGGGGGCGAGGTGGCTACACCTTC
CASSSYRGRGGYTF
>TRBJ2-3|TRBD2|-|TRBV7-6
TGTGCCAGCAGCGGCGCGGGGGGGCTCACAGATACGCAGTATTTT
CASSGAGGLTDTQYF
>TRBJ1-2|-|few|TRBV6-5
TGTGCCAGCAGCCCACGGACCGTAATAGGCTATGGCTACACCTTC
CASSPRTVIGYGYTF
>TRBJ1-2|TRBD1|few|TRBV27
TGTGCCAGCAGTTTACTGGACAGGGGGGTGAACTATGGCTACACCTTC
CASSLLDRGVNYGYTF
>TRBJ1-1|TRBD1|few|TRBV12-3/TRBV12-4
TGTGCCAGCAGTTCCGGACAGGGCGGAACTGAAGCTTTCTTT
CASSSGQGGTEAFF
>TRBJ1-1|TRBD1|-|TRBV4-2
TGTGCCGGCAGCCTACGGGACAGCAGAGATATGAACACTGAAGCTTTCTTT
CAGSLRDSRDMNTEAFF
>TRBJ2-3|-|once|TRBV24-1
TGTGCCACCAGTGCTCTCGGGGAGACCCCAGATACGCAGTATTTT
CATSALGETPDTQYF
>TRBJ2-4|TRBD2|-|TRBV6-2/TRBV6-3
TGTGCCAGCAATGTTGGGGGGGGAAACATTCAGTACTTC
CASNVGGGNIQYF
>TRBJ1-1|TRBD1|few|TRBV7-2
TGTGCCAGCAGCTTAAGACAGGGGGACACTGAAGCTTTCTTT
CASSLRQGDTEAFF
>TRBJ1-1|-|-|TRBV5-1
TGCGCCAGCAGCTTGGTTACGGGGGGAGGCACTGAAGCTTTCTTT
CASSLVTGGGTEAFF
>TRBJ2-7|TRBD1|few|TRBV7-9
TGTGCCAGCAGCAAACGGACAGGGGGCGCCGAGCAGTACTTC
CASSKRTGGAEQYF
>TRBJ2-7|-|-|TRBV14
TGTGCCAGCAGCCAAGTGCTGGGCTTGGGGGAGCAGTACTTC
CASSQVLGLGEQYF
>TRBJ2-3|-|-|TRBV10-3
TGTGCCATCAGTGAGTTCCAGGGGCGGGTAGATACGCAGTATTTT
CAISEFQGRVDTQYF
>TRBJ2-1|-|-|TRBV19
TGTGCCAGTAGTTGGGGCGGACGGGACAATGAGCAGTTCTTC
CASSWGGRDNEQFF
>TRBJ2-1|-|many|TRBV20-1
TGCAGTGCTAGAGATACCGGAGACTACAATGAGCAGTTCTTC
CSARDTGDYNEQFF
>TRBJ1-1|-|-|TRBV10-3
TGTGCCATCAGTGATAACGGCAATGAGAACACTGAAGCTTTCTTT
CAISDNGNENTEAFF
>TRBJ1-2|-|-|TRBV6-5
TGTGCCAGCAAGCGACAGGAGGTTAACTATGGCTACACCTTC
CASKRQEVNYGYTF
>TRBJ2-3|TRBD2|few|TRBV12-3/TRBV12-4
TGTGCCAGCAGTTTCGGGCTAGCGGGGAGCACAGATACGCAGTATTTT
CASSFGLAGSTDTQYF
>TRBJ2-7|TRBD2|-|TRBV14
TGTGCCAGCAGCCAACGGACTAGCGGGAGATACGAGCAGTACTTC
CASSQRTSGRYEQYF
>TRBJ2-5|TRBD2|-|TRBV6-6
TGTGCCAGCAGTTACGAAGGCGGGGGGGCTGGGGAGACCCAGTACTTC
CASSYEGGGAGETQYF
>TRBJ2-2|-|-|TRBV7-8
TGTGCCAGCAGCTTAACCAGCCCGAACACCGGGGAGCTGTTTTTT
CASSLTSPNTGELFF
>TRBJ2-1|-|few|TRBV11-2
TGTGCCAGCAGCACCGCATCGGGGCCCTACAATGAGCAGTTCTTC
CASSTASGPYNEQFF
>TRBJ1-1|TRBD1|few|TRBV28
TGTGCCAGCAGTGGATTAGGGGGCGGAGCTGAAGCTTTCTTT
CASSGLGGGAEAFF
>TRBJ2-3|TRBD2|few|TRBV7-3
TGTGCCAGCAGCTTAGGAACTGGGACTACTTACGATACGCAGTATTTT
CASSLGTGTTYDTQYF
>TRBJ2-1|-|-|TRBV10-1
TGCGCCAGCAGTGAACTTTCTCGTACCAACTCCTACAATGAGCAGTTCTTC
CASSELSRTNSYNEQFF
>TRBJ1-1|-|-|TRBV20-1
TGCAGTGCTAGAGACTGGGACGGAGAAGCTTTCTTT
CSARDWDGEAFF
>TRBJ2-2|-|-|TRBV3-1
TGTGCCAGCAGCGCTCTGACCAGACTAACCACCGGGGAGCTGTTTTTT
CASSALTRLTTGELFF
>TRBJ2-5|TRBD2|few|TRBV6-1
TGTGCCAGCAGTGTAAGAGCGGGACCATACGAGACCCAGTACTTC
CASSVRAGPYETQYF
>TRBJ1-4|TRBD1|-|TRBV20-1
TGCAGTGCTAGAGGGGACAGGGGTCAAGAAAAACTGTTTTTT
CSARGDRGQEKLFF
>TRBJ1-2|-|-|TRBV28
TGTGCCAGCAGTTTCCCCCATAGCTTTAACTATGGCTACACCTTC
CASSFPHSFNYGYTF
>TRBJ2-3|TRBD2|-|TRBV6-1
TGTGCCAGCAGTGCCGGACTAGCGGGGTTGGAGACAGATACGCAGTATTTT
CASSAGLAGLETDTQYF
>TRBJ1-2|-|-|TRBV7-9
TGTGCCAGCAGCTTAGGGACAGCCAGTTCTCACTATGGCTACACCTTC
CASSLGTASSHYGYTF
>TRBJ2-1|TRBD2|few|TRBV5-1
TGCGCCAGCAGCTTGGGGGGACTAGCGGTCTCCTACAATGAGCAGTTCTTC
CASSLGGLAVSYNEQFF